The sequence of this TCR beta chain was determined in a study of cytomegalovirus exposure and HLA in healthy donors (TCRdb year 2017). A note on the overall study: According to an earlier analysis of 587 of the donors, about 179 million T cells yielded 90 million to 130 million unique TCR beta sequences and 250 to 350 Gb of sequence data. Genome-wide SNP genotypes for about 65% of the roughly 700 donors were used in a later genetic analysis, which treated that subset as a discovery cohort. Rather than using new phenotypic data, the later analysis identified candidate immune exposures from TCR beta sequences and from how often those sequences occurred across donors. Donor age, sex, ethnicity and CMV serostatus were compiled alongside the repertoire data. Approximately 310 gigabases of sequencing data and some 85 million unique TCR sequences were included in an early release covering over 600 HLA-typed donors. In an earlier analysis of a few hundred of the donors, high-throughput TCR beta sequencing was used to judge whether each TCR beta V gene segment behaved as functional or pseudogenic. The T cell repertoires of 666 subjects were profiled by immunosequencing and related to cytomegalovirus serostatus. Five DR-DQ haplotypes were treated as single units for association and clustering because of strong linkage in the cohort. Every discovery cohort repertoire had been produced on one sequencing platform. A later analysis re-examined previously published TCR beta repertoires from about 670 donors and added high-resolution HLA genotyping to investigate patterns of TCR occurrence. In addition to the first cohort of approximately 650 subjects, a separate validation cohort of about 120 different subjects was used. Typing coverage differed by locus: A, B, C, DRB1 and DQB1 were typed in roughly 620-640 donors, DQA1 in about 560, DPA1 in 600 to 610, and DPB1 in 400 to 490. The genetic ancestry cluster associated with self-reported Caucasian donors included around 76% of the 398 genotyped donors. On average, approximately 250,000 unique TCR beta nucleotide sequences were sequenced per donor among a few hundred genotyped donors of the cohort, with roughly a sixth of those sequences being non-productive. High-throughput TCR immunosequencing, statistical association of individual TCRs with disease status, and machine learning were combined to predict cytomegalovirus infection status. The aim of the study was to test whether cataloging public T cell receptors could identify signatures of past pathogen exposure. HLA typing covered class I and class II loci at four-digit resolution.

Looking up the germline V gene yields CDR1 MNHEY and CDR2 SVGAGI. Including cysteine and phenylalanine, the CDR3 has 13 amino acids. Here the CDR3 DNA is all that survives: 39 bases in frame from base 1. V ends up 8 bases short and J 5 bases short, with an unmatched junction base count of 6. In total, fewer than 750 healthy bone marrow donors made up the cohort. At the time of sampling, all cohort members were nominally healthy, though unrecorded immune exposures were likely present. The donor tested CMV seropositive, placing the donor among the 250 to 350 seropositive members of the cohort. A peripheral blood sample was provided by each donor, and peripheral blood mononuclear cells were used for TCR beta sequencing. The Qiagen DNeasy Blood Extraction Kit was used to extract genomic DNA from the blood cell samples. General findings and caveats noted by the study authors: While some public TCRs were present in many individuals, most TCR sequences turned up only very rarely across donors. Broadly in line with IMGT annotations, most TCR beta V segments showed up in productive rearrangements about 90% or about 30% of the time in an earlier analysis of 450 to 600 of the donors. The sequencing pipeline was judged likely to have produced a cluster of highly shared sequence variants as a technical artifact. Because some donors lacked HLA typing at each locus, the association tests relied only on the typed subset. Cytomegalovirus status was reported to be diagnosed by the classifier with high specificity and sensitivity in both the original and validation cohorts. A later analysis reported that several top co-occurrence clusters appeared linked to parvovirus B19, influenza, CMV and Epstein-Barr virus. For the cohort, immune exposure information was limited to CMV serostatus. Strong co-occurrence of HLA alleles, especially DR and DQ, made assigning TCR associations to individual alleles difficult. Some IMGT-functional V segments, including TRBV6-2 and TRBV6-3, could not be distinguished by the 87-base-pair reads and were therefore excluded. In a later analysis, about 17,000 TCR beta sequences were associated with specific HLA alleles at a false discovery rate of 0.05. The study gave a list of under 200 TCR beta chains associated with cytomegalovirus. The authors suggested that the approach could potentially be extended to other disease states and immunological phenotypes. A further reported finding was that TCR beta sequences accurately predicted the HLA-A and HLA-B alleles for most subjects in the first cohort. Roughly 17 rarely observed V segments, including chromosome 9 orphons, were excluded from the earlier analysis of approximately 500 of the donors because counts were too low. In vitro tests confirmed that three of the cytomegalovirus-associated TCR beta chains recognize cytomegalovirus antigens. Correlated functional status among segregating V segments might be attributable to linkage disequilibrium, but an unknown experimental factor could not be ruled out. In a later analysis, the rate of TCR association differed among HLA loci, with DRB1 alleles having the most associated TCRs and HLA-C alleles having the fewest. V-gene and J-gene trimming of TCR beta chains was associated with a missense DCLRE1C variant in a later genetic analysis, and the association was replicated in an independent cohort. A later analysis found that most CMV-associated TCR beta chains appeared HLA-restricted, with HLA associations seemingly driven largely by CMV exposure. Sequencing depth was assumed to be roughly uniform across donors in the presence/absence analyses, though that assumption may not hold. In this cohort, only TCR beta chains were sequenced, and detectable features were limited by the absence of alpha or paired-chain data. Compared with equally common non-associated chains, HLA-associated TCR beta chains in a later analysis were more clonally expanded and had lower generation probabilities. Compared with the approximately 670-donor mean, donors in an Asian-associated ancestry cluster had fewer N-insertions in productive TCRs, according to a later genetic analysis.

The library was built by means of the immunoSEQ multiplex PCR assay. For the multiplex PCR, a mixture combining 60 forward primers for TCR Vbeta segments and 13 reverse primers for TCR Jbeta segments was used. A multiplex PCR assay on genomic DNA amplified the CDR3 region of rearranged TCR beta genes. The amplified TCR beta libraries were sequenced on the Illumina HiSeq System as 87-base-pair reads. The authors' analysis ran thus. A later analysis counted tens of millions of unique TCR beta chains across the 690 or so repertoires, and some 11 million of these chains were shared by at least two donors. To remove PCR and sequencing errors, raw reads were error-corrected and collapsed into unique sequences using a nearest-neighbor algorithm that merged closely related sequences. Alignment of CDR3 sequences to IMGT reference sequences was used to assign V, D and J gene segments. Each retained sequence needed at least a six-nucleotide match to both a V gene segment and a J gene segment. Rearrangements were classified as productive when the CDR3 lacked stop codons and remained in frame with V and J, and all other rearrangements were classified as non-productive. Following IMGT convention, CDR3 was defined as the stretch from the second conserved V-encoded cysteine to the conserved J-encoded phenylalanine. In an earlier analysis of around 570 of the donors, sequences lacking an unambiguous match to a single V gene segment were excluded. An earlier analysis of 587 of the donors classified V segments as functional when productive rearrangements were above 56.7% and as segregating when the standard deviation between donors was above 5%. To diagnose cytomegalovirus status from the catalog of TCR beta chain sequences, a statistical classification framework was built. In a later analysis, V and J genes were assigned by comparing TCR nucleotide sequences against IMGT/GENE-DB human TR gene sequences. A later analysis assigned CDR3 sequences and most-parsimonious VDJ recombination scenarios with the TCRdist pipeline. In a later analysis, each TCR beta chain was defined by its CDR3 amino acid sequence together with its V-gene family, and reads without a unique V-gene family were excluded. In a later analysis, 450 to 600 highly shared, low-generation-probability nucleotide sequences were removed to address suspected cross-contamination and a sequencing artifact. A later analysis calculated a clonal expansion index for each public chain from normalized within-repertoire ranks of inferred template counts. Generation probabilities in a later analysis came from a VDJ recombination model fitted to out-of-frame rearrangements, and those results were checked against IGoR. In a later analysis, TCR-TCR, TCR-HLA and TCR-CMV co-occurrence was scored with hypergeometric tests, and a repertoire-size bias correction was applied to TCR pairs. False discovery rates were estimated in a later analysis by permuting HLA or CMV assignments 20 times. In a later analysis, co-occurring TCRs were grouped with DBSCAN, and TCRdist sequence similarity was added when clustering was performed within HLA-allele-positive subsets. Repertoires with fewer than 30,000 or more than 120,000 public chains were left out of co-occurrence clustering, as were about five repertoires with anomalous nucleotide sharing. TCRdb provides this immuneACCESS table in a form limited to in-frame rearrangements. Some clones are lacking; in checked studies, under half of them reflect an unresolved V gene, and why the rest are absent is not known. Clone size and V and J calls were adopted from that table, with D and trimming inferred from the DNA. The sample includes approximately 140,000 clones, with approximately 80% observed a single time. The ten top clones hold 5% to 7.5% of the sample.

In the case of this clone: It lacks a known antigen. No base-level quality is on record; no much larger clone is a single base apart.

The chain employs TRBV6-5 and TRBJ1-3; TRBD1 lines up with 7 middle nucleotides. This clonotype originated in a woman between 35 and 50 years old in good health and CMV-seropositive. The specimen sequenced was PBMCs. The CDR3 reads CASARTGRNTIYF. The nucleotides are TGTGCCAGCGCCCGGACAGGCAGAAACACCATATATTTT.